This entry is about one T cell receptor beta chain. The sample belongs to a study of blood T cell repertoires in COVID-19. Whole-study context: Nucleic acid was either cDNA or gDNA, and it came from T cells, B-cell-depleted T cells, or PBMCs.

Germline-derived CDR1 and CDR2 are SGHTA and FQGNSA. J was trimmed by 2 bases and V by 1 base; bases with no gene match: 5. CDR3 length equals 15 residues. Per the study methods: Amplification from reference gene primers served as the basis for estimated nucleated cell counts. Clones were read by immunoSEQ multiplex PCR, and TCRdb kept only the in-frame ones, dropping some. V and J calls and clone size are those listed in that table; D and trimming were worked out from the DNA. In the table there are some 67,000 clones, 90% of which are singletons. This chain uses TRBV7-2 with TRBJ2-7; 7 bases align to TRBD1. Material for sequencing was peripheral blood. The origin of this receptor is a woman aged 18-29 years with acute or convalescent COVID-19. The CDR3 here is CASSLGGTAPYEQYF. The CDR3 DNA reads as TGTGCCAGCAGCTTAGGAGGGACAGCCCCCTACGAGCAGTACTTC.